This note documents a single T cell receptor (beta chain) sequence. Clones were read by immunoSEQ multiplex PCR, and TCRdb kept only the in-frame ones, dropping some. Of 300,000 to 450,000 clones in the sample, about 87% were seen once. The data are from a study of blood T cell repertoires in COVID-19. Looking at the study overall: Samples came from the United States, Italy and Spain, spanning acute and convalescent COVID-19.

The participants were between about 18 and 90 years old and came from about two dozen US areas. Membership in each cohort depended on participant-reported clinical history. CDR3 length: 12 amino acids. The V end was cut by 3 bases, the J end by 12 bases, with 9 bases between. The germline gives CDR1 SGHTA, CDR2 FQGTGA. This receptor was identified in a man in his thirties or forties who had recovered from COVID-19. The chain has TRBV7-3 and TRBJ1-6; D gene unclear. The sequencing sample was made of PBMCs or T cells enriched from blood (not recorded which). DNA for the CDR3: TGTGCCAGCAGCTTCCTAGACGGACCCCTCCACTTT. Protein product: CASSFLDGPLHF.